These T cell receptor beta chains were read from a single sample in a study of T-cell reconstitution after alpha-beta-depleted transplantation in children. TCRdb re-called the PCR reads through MiXCR, storing one row per CDR3 protein. The sample lists about 72,000 distinct CDR3 sequences, about 7% occurring once. Source: PBMCs from the stem cell graft donor, taken from the stem cell graft. These TCRs come from a human donor who donated a stem cell graft to a child with acute lymphoblastic leukemia. CDR3s include the opening cysteine and the closing phenylalanine or tryptophan. The D gene is left open where the match is weak. Clone size is shown for a subset of rows, as once, few, many or a class of expanded clone.

CDR3nt | CDR3aa | d_gene | j_gene | abundance | v_gene
TGTGCCAGCAGCCCCACGGGGGCTAGCGGAACCTACGAGCAGTACTTC | CASSPTGASGTYEQYF | - | TRBJ2-7 | - | TRBV3-1
TGCAGTGTGATCGCGGGAAGTAGTGCAGATACGCAGTATTTT | CSVIAGSSADTQYF | - | TRBJ2-3 | many | TRBV20-1
TGTGCCAGCAGCCTCCCCCCCAATGAGCAGTTCTTC | CASSLPPNEQFF | - | TRBJ2-1 | few | TRBV14
TGCGCCAGCAGCCGGGGCCCCGACGGGGATGAAAAACTGTTTTTT | CASSRGPDGDEKLFF | - | TRBJ1-4 | many | TRBV5-1
TGCAGTGCTAGTATCGCCCGGGGTAGCGGGACGGGGGTTGAGCAGTTCTTC | CSASIARGSGTGVEQFF | TRBD2 | TRBJ2-1 | many | TRBV20-1
TGTGCCAGCAGTACAGGACAGGGGGCTGAAGCTTTCTTT | CASSTGQGAEAFF | TRBD1 | TRBJ1-1 | many | TRBV12-3/TRBV12-4
TGCAGCGACTTATCAGGGGTCACTGAAGCTTTCTTT | CSDLSGVTEAFF | - | TRBJ1-1 | few | TRBV29-1
TGCGCCAGCAGCCAAATCGGGTCCCAGGGGGCGGTCGGAGGCTACACCTTC | CASSQIGSQGAVGGYTF | TRBD1 | TRBJ1-2 | many | TRBV4-1
TGTGCCAGCTCACCTGTCATGCCAGACCTGGGGTTTGCTGGAAACACCATATATTTT | CASSPVMPDLGFAGNTIYF | - | TRBJ1-3 | many | TRBV18
TGTGCCAGCAGCCAAGATCGGGGCACCTGGGAGCAGTACTTC | CASSQDRGTWEQYF | - | TRBJ2-7 | - | TRBV4-2
TGCAGCGGTGGGACTAGCGGGAGACTAGATACGCAGTATTTT | CSGGTSGRLDTQYF | TRBD2 | TRBJ2-3 | many | TRBV29-1
TGTGCCAGCAGCCAAGACGTCAGACCCACAGATACGCAGTATTTT | CASSQDVRPTDTQYF | - | TRBJ2-3 | many | TRBV14
TGTGCCAGCAGCTACGACAGTATGAACACTGAAGCTTTCTTT | CASSYDSMNTEAFF | - | TRBJ1-1 | many | TRBV7-2
TGTGCTAGTGGGGATCGGGACAGGCGGGCTTTCTTT | CASGDRDRRAFF | TRBD1 | TRBJ1-1 | - | TRBV12-5
TGTGCCAGCAGCGTAGCGCGGGAGGGATTCGAGCAGTACTTC | CASSVAREGFEQYF | TRBD2 | TRBJ2-7 | many | TRBV9
TGCGCCAGCAGCTTGGCTAGCGGCCAAGAGACCCAGTACTTC | CASSLASGQETQYF | TRBD2 | TRBJ2-5 | many | TRBV5-1
TGTGCCAGCAGCGTGGGCGGGAGGGCCGATACGCAGTATTTT | CASSVGGRADTQYF | TRBD2 | TRBJ2-3 | many | TRBV12-3/TRBV12-4
TGTGCCAGCAGTCCGCGGGACACTGAAGCTTTCTTT | CASSPRDTEAFF | - | TRBJ1-1 | - | TRBV2
TGTGCCAGCAGCCCCGGACTAGCGGGCCCCACAGATACGCAGTATTTT | CASSPGLAGPTDTQYF | TRBD2 | TRBJ2-3 | - | TRBV11-2
TGTGCCAGCAGTCCTTCGGGACAGTTTTACGAGCAGTACTTC | CASSPSGQFYEQYF | TRBD1 | TRBJ2-7 | many | TRBV6-5
TGTGCCATCACCGCGGGGACAGGGGAGCTGTTTTTT | CAITAGTGELFF | - | TRBJ2-2 | many | TRBV10-3
TGTGCCAGTACCACGTTGTTTTCGGGGGGCAATCAGCCCCAGCATTTT | CASTTLFSGGNQPQHF | - | TRBJ1-5 | many | TRBV19
TGTGCCAGTTCCCAGAGGGGGGCTAGGGAAAAACTGTTTTTT | CASSQRGAREKLFF | - | TRBJ1-4 | many | TRBV7-2
TGTGCCAGCAGCTATCCGCAGGGGGGAAACTATGGCTACACCTTC | CASSYPQGGNYGYTF | TRBD1 | TRBJ1-2 | few | TRBV5-4
TGTGCCATCAGTGAGGAGGATTTTAGCACAGATACGCAGTATTTT | CAISEEDFSTDTQYF | - | TRBJ2-3 | many | TRBV10-3
TGTGCCAGCAGTTTTAAGCCGACGGGCTACACCTTC | CASSFKPTGYTF | - | TRBJ1-2 | many | TRBV28
TGCAGCGTCGAAACCCGGCGGAGTCCCTATAGCAATCAGCCCCAGCATTTT | CSVETRRSPYSNQPQHF | - | TRBJ1-5 | many | TRBV29-1
TGTGCCAGCAGAAGGGGAAGGGCTAATCCGTATGGCTACACCTTC | CASRRGRANPYGYTF | - | TRBJ1-2 | many | TRBV6-5
TGCGCCAGCAGTTTAGGGAGGAGCTCTGGAAACACCATATATTTT | CASSLGRSSGNTIYF | - | TRBJ1-3 | many | TRBV5-1
TGTGCCAGCAGCTGGAACAATGAGCAGTTCTTC | CASSWNNEQFF | - | TRBJ2-1 | many | TRBV9
TGCAGTGCTACGGCAGGGCGGGACACTGAAGCTTTCTTT | CSATAGRDTEAFF | - | TRBJ1-1 | few | TRBV20-1
TGCAGTGCCAGGGACAGGGGGCAACAAGAGACCAAGTACTTC | CSARDRGQQETKYF | TRBD1 | TRBJ2-5 | once | TRBV20-1
TGTGCCAGCAGCTTGGTGTTAGCGGGGCCTATCTACGAGCAGTACTTC | CASSLVLAGPIYEQYF | TRBD2 | TRBJ2-7 | many | TRBV7-9
TGTGCCAGCAGACCCACGGGGGGGCCCTATGGCTACACCTTC | CASRPTGGPYGYTF | - | TRBJ1-2 | many | TRBV27
TGTGCCAGCAGCCCACAGGGCCGCAATTCACCCCTCCACTTT | CASSPQGRNSPLHF | - | TRBJ1-6 | many | TRBV9
TGTGCCAGCAGCTTAGCGCAGGCGGGGGGCCGGAATGAGCAGTTCTTC | CASSLAQAGGRNEQFF | TRBD2 | TRBJ2-1 | many | TRBV7-6
TGTGCCAGTAGTATAGCGGCAGGGTTTGGGGAGACCCAGTACTTC | CASSIAAGFGETQYF | - | TRBJ2-5 | few | TRBV19
TGTGCCAGCAGCCCTCGGGGGGGGGGCACAGATACGCAGTATTTT | CASSPRGGGTDTQYF | TRBD2 | TRBJ2-3 | many | TRBV7-3
TGCAGTGCTAGAGGGGATGGGGGAGGTATAGATACGCAGTATTTT | CSARGDGGGIDTQYF | - | TRBJ2-3 | - | TRBV20-1
TGCGCCAGCAGCCAAGATCCTCGGGCAACCGGGGCCAACGTCCTGACTTTC | CASSQDPRATGANVLTF | - | TRBJ2-6 | many | TRBV4-3
TGCGCCAGCAGCCAAGCCTTCCTGAGGGGGAGAGGCACTGAAGCTTTCTTT | CASSQAFLRGRGTEAFF | - | TRBJ1-1 | many | TRBV4-3
TGCGCCAGCAGCTCCAAAGGGGGGGAAAAACTGTTTTTT | CASSSKGGEKLFF | - | TRBJ1-4 | many | TRBV5-1
TGTGCCAGCAGCCAAGGGAGCCGGAGGGTCGGCTACACCTTC | CASSQGSRRVGYTF | - | TRBJ1-2 | few | TRBV14
TGTGCCATCAGTGAGCCCCTACGGACTAGCGGGAGAAAGGGGGGAAAGACCCAGTACTTC | CAISEPLRTSGRKGGKTQYF | TRBD2 | TRBJ2-5 | - | TRBV10-3
TGTGCCAGCAGTGAATTCGAGGGCCGTGTGAGGTTCTTC | CASSEFEGRVRFF | - | TRBJ2-1 | many | TRBV25-1
- | CASSVNSVGRGNF | - | TRBJ1-6 | many | TRBV9
TGTGCCAGCAGTTTAAGAGAGACCCAGTACTTC | CASSLRETQYF | - | TRBJ2-5 | many | TRBV28
TGTGCCAGTAGCCCAAGGGGCCCGGCGGGGGCTGAAGCTTTCTTT | CASSPRGPAGAEAFF | - | TRBJ1-1 | - | TRBV19
TGTGCCAGCACCTTGGGCGTGAACACTGAAGCTTTCTTT | CASTLGVNTEAFF | - | TRBJ1-1 | many | TRBV12-3/TRBV12-4
TGTGCCAGCAGCTTAATGGGGTCGGGAAAACTGTTTTTT | CASSLMGSGKLFF | - | TRBJ1-4 | many | TRBV7-2
TGTGCCAGCAGCTTAGTACAGGGATGGAGCTATGGCTACACCTTC | CASSLVQGWSYGYTF | - | TRBJ1-2 | - | TRBV7-8
TGTGCCAGCAGCCTTGACGGACCGAACACCGGGGAGCTGTTTTTT | CASSLDGPNTGELFF | - | TRBJ2-2 | many | TRBV7-9
TGTGCCAGCAGCTTAGGTGGGACACCGAGGTTC | CASSLGGTPRF | - | TRBJ2-7 | many | TRBV7-2
TGTGCCAGCAGTGAACTGGGCTCTACTAGCGCGAAGCCCCAAGAGACCCAGTACTTC | CASSELGSTSAKPQETQYF | TRBD2 | TRBJ2-5 | many | TRBV2
TGTGCCAGCAGTTTAGCGGGAGGCTCGAACAATGAGCAGTTCTTC | CASSLAGGSNNEQFF | - | TRBJ2-1 | few | TRBV12-3/TRBV12-4
TGTGCCAGTAGTACGGGGGTATACAATGAGCAGTTCTTC | CASSTGVYNEQFF | - | TRBJ2-1 | few | TRBV19
TGCAGTGCTAGAGCGACGAGGGACACTGAAGCTTTCTTT | CSARATRDTEAFF | - | TRBJ1-1 | - | TRBV20-1
TGTGCCAGCAGTTCCGGACTCTCAAGCAACAATGAGCAGTTCTTC | CASSSGLSSNNEQFF | - | TRBJ2-1 | many | TRBV12-3/TRBV12-4
TGCGCCAGCAGCCCCGGAGGGGGGAACACTGAAGCTTTCTTT | CASSPGGGNTEAFF | - | TRBJ1-1 | - | TRBV4-3